These 3 T cell receptor beta chains share one sample of origin, sequenced in a study of control samples from healthy donors and cancer patients. Profiled with immunoSEQ multiplex PCR; TCRdb holds only in-frame clones, not every one. The table shows under 85,000 clones, with around four fifths occurring only once. Sequencing was carried out using PBMCs. Receptors originate from a woman aged 50 to 60 with lung cancer.

V and J are TRBV7-9 and TRBJ1-2, with D unclear. The CDR3 is 12 amino acids. Trimming removed 4 bases from V and 5 bases from J, with 8 bases in between. Germline CDR1 reads SEHNR; CDR2 reads FQNEAQ (reference sequence). The CDR3 region is CASSSGMYGYTF. CDR3 coding DNA: TGTGCCAGCAGCTCTGGGATGTATGGCTACACCTTC. The full variable domain, with the rest looked up from reference TRBV7-9 and TRBJ1-2, is DTGVSQNPRHKITKRGQNVTFRCDPISEHNRLYWYRQTLGQGPEFLTYFQNEAQLEKSRLLSDRFSAERPKGSFSTLEIQRTEQGDSAMYLCASSSGMYGYTFGSGTRLTVV.

This sequence joins TRBV27 and TRBJ2-3; the D is unclear. Between the trimmed V and J ends, which lost 3 bases and 0 bases, there was a span of 7 bases. Per the germline V gene, CDR1 is MNHEY and CDR2 is SMNVEV (reference sequence). The CDR3 has 14 residues. The CDR3 region has the DNA TGTGCCAGCAGTTTGCGGAAAAGCACAGATACGCAGTATTTT. This codes for CASSLRKSTDTQYF.

The chain recombines TRBV6-2 or TRBV6-3 with TRBJ1-5, with TRBD1 matching over 9 bases. The CDR3 runs to 18 residues. The germline CDR1 and CDR2 sequences are MNHEY and SVGEGT. V lost 2 bases, J lost 0 bases, and 8 bases stayed unmatched. The CDR3 DNA follows: TGTGCCAGCAGTTACGATCCGGGACAGGGTCGTAGCAATCAGCCCCAGCATTTT. Translating gives CASSYDPGQGRSNQPQHF.